This TCR beta chain emerged from a study of control samples from healthy donors and cancer patients. The CDR3 loop spans 14 amino acids. Some clones are missing from TCRdb's copy, which holds only in-frame ones; the method was immunoSEQ multiplex PCR. This sample carries 60,000 to 75,000 clones, under 85% of them seen once, and the ten largest clones take around a sixth. The sequence was collected from a man aged 60 to 69 in good health. Sequences were obtained from blood. The J gene is TRBJ2-7, the V gene TRBV21-1; the table's D call, TRBD1, was not checked against the DNA. TRBV21-1 is a pseudogene locus. The CDR3, as DNA: TGTGCCAGCAGCTTGGGCAGGGAAAGCTACGAGCAGTACTTC. As protein: CASSLGRESYEQYF.